The T cell receptor beta chain described here comes from a study of human T cells and chemical hapten exposure. At the level of the study: Diphenylcyclopropenone was administered weekly to the scalp of patients throughout the approximately 24-week study. Study-wide results and caveats: TCRs above 1 in 1000 frequency stayed constant with DPC sensitization.

The library attached unique molecular identifiers to individual cDNA molecules. One entry per CDR3 protein, called by TCRdb with MiXCR from the RACE reads. The table has 50,000 or so distinct CDR3 sequences, around 9% seen once. The CDR3 is made up of 14 amino acids. Trimming shortened V by 0 bases and J by 8 bases, and 15 bases separated the two germline ends. Germline CDR1 and CDR2: SQVTM and ANQGSEA. Time point described: patch test 1, 2 weeks after DPC sensitization. Treatment given: therapeutic diphenylcyclopropenone sensitization with weekly scalp DPC. Extraction of total RNA was performed on unfractionated whole blood. This clonotype was seen at least ten times. The antigen remains undetermined.

The receptor comes from a woman aged 45-59 years with alopecia areata. Some clones in this sample may be carry-over from other donors' samples. The rearrangement uses TRBV29-1 and TRBJ2-3; D remains unclear. The sample consisted of whole blood, taken in connection with sensitization to the hapten diphenylcyclopropenone (DPC). CDR3 amino acids: CSVEDVTGWGTQYF. DNA of the CDR3: TGCAGCGTTGAAGATGTGACTGGGTGGGGTACGCAGTATTTT.